The 31 T cell receptor beta chains reported below all come from one sample, sequenced in a study of CD8 T cells in ankylosing spondylitis. TCRdb re-derived calls from the 5' RACE reads in MiXCR, one entry per CDR3 protein. Among under 850,000 distinct CDR3 sequences listed, 19% were seen once. Whole-study results and caveats: Made up of 7 to 9 highly homologous variants, a TCR beta motif appeared characteristic of ankylosing spondylitis blood.

These receptors are not linked to any known antigen. The sample comprised blood, either unsorted or a sorted T cell fraction (not recorded which). The receptors stem from a male donor with ankylosing spondylitis.

CDR3 in amino acids: CASSPSPSGRVYNEQFF. As DNA, the CDR3 is TGTGCCAGCAGCCCAAGCCCCAGCGGGAGGGTGTACAATGAGCAGTTCTTC. The rearrangement uses TRBV11-2 and TRBJ2-1; the match to TRBD2 covers 10 bases. The CDR3 is 17 amino acids. Germline CDR1 reads SGHAT; CDR2 reads FQNNGV. The V segment lost 5 bases and the J segment 4 bases; nucleotides outside the gene matches: 11. The entire variable domain, with the rest obtained from reference TRBV11-2 and TRBJ2-1, is as follows: EAGVAQSPRYKIIEKRQSVAFWCNPISGHATLYWYQQILGQGPKLLIQFQNNGVVDDSQLPKDRFSAERLKGVDSTLKIQPAKLEDSAVYLCASSPSPSGRVYNEQFFGPGTRLTVL.

V is TRBV3-1 and J is TRBJ1-2; TRBD1 agrees at 7 bases. The CDR3 is made up of 14 amino acids. V was clipped by 4 bases and J by 2 bases; unmatched bases: 4. CDR1 and CDR2 (germline): LGHDT, YNNKEL (reference sequence). This CDR3 is CASSRGQANYGYTF. CDR3 coding DNA: TGTGCCAGCAGCCGAGGACAGGCGAACTATGGCTACACCTTC. The variable domain in full, completed from reference TRBV3-1 and TRBJ1-2, reads DTAVSQTPKYLVTQMGNDKSIKCEQNLGHDTMYWYKQDSKKFLKIMFSYNNKELIINETVPNRFSPKSPDKAHLNLHINSLELGDSAVYFCASSRGQANYGYTFGSGTRLTVV.

The gene calls are TRBV27 and TRBJ2-1; D remains unclear. Germline CDR1 is MNHEY and CDR2 is SMNVEV (reference sequence). V was cut by 3 bases and J by 9 bases, with 12 bases left in between. The CDR3 is made up of 13 amino acids. The CDR3 protein is CASSLGQLGEQFF. Here the CDR3 DNA reads TGTGCCAGCAGTTTGGGCCAGTTGGGTGAGCAGTTCTTC.

This clonotype was seen a few times. The chain employs TRBV19 and TRBJ1-2; 7 nucleotides align to TRBD1. The trim removed 7 bases at V and 2 bases at J, leaving 10 bases unmatched. Germline values: CDR1 LNHDA, CDR2 SQIVND (reference sequence). The CDR3 loop spans 15 amino acids. CDR3 residues: CASMMRTGANYGYTF. CDR3 in DNA: TGTGCCAGTATGATGCGGACAGGAGCCAACTATGGCTACACCTTC.

This clonotype was seen only a few times. The rearrangement joins TRBV29-1 to TRBJ2-5; TRBD2 matches at 8 bases. The germline V gene encodes CDR1 SQVTM and CDR2 ANQGSEA. The CDR3 consists of 15 residues. Germline trimming cut 4 bases from V and 2 bases from J; bases unmatched to any gene: 9. This CDR3 is CSVVLAETLQETQYF. The CDR3 bases are TGCAGCGTTGTACTAGCGGAGACGCTACAAGAGACCCAGTACTTC.

This sequence joins TRBV5-1 and TRBJ2-7; TRBD1 aligns across 7 bases. From germline, CDR1 is SGHRS and CDR2 YFSETQ. The trim removed 5 bases at V and 6 bases at J, leaving 8 bases unmatched. CDR3 length: 13 amino acids. The CDR3 here is CASSPQGEGEQYF. The CDR3 DNA is TGCGCCAGCAGTCCGCAGGGGGAAGGCGAGCAGTACTTC.

The chain couples TRBV12-3 or TRBV12-4 to TRBJ2-1; D unclear. Trimming removed 8 bases from V and 0 bases from J, with 11 bases in between. The CDR3 sequence is 14 residues long. The CDR3 is CASGRKSSYNEQFF. CDR3 sequence (DNA): TGTGCCAGCGGACGGAAAAGCTCCTACAATGAGCAGTTCTTC.

This rearrangement joins TRBV4-1 to TRBJ1-1; D ambiguous. Germline lookup yields CDR1 MGHRA and CDR2 YSYEKL. The ends were cut back, 1 base at V and 1 base at J, with 19 bases in the middle. The CDR3 has 18 residues. This CDR3 is CASSQGLSRLRSNTEAFF. The CDR3 nucleotides are TGCGCCAGCAGCCAAGGATTATCTAGATTACGTTCGAACACTGAAGCTTTCTTT.

The genes are TRBV3-1 and TRBJ2-7; D uncertain. The germline V gene encodes CDR1 LGHDT and CDR2 YNNKEL (reference sequence). The germline V and J ends were trimmed by 4 bases and 6 bases, with 10 bases remaining between them. The CDR3 length is 12 residues. The CDR3: CASSPWVGEQYF. DNA for the CDR3: TGTGCCAGCAGCCCGTGGGTTGGCGAGCAGTACTTC.

This clonotype has a handful of counts. The gene calls are TRBV27 and TRBJ1-1, with D unclear. Trimming took 0 bases from V and 3 from J, leaving 8 bases between them. Germline CDR1 is MNHEY and CDR2 is SMNVEV (reference sequence). This CDR3 contains 14 residues. The CDR3 DNA reads as TGTGCCAGCAGTTTATCTGGGATGTACACTGAAGCTTTCTTT. Translation: CASSLSGMYTEAFF.

This clonotype was seen a few times. The rearrangement links TRBV5-1 to TRBJ2-7; 9 bases agree with TRBD1. There are 16 residues in the CDR3. Germline-derived CDR1 and CDR2 are SGHRS and YFSETQ. Trimming cost V 3 bases and J 6 bases; bases outside gene matches: 13. The CDR3 sequence is CASSSTPGTGPREQYF. The CDR3, as DNA: TGCGCCAGCAGCTCGACTCCCGGGACAGGGCCCCGCGAGCAGTACTTC. Filled out from reference TRBV5-1 and TRBJ2-7, the complete variable domain reads KAGVTQTPRYLIKTRGQQVTLSCSPISGHRSVSWYQQTPGQGLQFLFEYFSETQRNKGNFPGRFSGRQFSNSRSEMNVSTLELGDSALYLCASSSTPGTGPREQYFGPGTRLTVT.

This clonotype was observed a few times. The rearrangement uses TRBV9 and TRBJ2-5; 8 bases are shared with TRBD2. Germline V gives CDR1 SGDLS, CDR2 YYNGEE. Losses at the gene ends were 4 bases for V and 7 bases for J; bases not matched to a gene: 15. The CDR3 is made up of 16 amino acids. The CDR3 DNA is TGTGCCAGCAGCACCCGACCGACTAGCGTGGAAGGGACCCAGTACTTC. The encoded protein is CASSTRPTSVEGTQYF. The full variable domain, with the rest looked up from reference TRBV9 and TRBJ2-5, is DSGVTQTPKHLITATGQRVTLRCSPRSGDLSVYWYQQSLDQGLQFLIQYYNGEERAKGNILERFSAQQFPDLHSELNLSSLELGDSALYFCASSTRPTSVEGTQYFGPGTRLLVL.

The chain links TRBV10-3 to TRBJ1-1; D might be TRBD1 (6 bases). Germline V gene data show CDR1 as ENHRY and CDR2 as SYGVKD. V lost 3 bases and J lost 0, with 14 bases in between. The CDR3 length is 16 residues. In DNA, the CDR3 is TGTGCCATCAGTGAACCTACAGGGACGATGAACACTGAAGCTTTCTTT. This codes for CAISEPTGTMNTEAFF.

This clonotype was seen a handful of times. The chain employs TRBV27 and TRBJ2-1, with 7 bases lining up with TRBD2. This CDR3 contains 16 residues. V lost 0 bases and J lost 8; bases outside the gene matches: 10. Germline V gene data show CDR1 as MNHEY and CDR2 as SMNVEV (reference sequence). CDR3 nucleotide sequence: TGTGCCAGCAGTTTATCGACCGGACTAGGTCGTGATGAGCAGTTCTTC. Translation: CASSLSTGLGRDEQFF.

The V gene is TRBV3-1, the J gene TRBJ2-2; possibly TRBD1 or TRBD2 for D (6 bases each). Trimming pared 4 bases from V and 6 bases from J, leaving 18 bases between. The CDR3 sequence is 16 residues long. Per the germline V gene, CDR1 is LGHDT and CDR2 is YNNKEL (reference sequence). CDR3 protein: CASSPDAWGAAGELFF. The CDR3 coding sequence is TGTGCCAGCAGCCCCGATGCTTGGGGGGCCGCCGGGGAGCTGTTTTTT.

The J gene is TRBJ1-2, the V gene TRBV2; D ambiguous. V was clipped by 6 bases and J by 5 bases, with 16 bases between them. CDR3 length: 14 amino acids. The germline CDR1 and CDR2 sequences are SNHLY and FYNNEI. CDR3: CASSQDVLPYGYTF. The DNA for the CDR3 is TGTGCCAGCAGCCAGGATGTCCTTCCGTATGGCTACACCTTC. The variable domain in full, with the rest retrieved from reference TRBV2 and TRBJ1-2, is EPEVTQTPSHQVTQMGQEVILRCVPISNHLYFYWYRQILGQKVEFLVSFYNNEISEKSEIFDDQFSVERPDGSNFTLKIRSTKLEDSAMYFCASSQDVLPYGYTFGSGTRLTVV.

This clonotype was counted a few times. The rearrangement uses TRBV27 and TRBJ2-5; TRBD1 matches at 8 bases. The CDR3 sequence is 15 residues long. Germline CDR1 MNHEY, CDR2 SMNVEV (reference sequence). V lost 5 bases to trimming and J lost 0 bases; unmatched junction nucleotides: 5. The CDR3 spells CASSVYRGDQETQYF. Written as DNA, the CDR3 is TGTGCCAGCAGTGTATACAGGGGGGACCAAGAGACCCAGTACTTC.

CDR3 region: CASSQGAGGRVGEQYF. The CDR3 nucleotides are TGTGCCAGCAGCCAAGGAGCGGGGGGGAGGGTAGGAGAGCAGTACTTC. The gene calls are TRBV3-1 and TRBJ2-7; 10 nucleotides line up with TRBD2. This CDR3 spans 16 amino acids. The trim removed 1 base at V and 7 bases at J, leaving 10 bases unmatched. CDR1 is LGHDT, CDR2 YNNKEL, per germline (reference sequence).

The CDR3 DNA reads as TGTGCCAGCAGTGAAAAGAGGTTAGCTGGGGCCAACGTCCTGACTTTC. It translates to CASSEKRLAGANVLTF. The rearrangement uses TRBV6-1 and TRBJ2-6; D remains ambiguous. Per germline, CDR1 MNHNS and CDR2 SASEGT. The V end lost 2 bases, the J end lost 2 bases, and 10 bases lay between the germline ends. CDR3 size: 16 residues.

There are a few counts of this clonotype. The chain has TRBV12-3 or TRBV12-4 and TRBJ2-7; 9 positions agree with TRBD1. The CDR3 totals 13 residues. Trimming cost V 6 bases and J 7 bases; bases outside gene matches: 7. The DNA for the CDR3 is TGTGCCAGCAGCAGCACAGGGGGCGGGGAGCAGTACTTC. This sequence encodes CASSSTGGGEQYF.

The rearrangement links TRBV5-1 to TRBJ2-2; D may be TRBD1 or TRBD2 (5 bases each). CDR3 length equals 14 residues. Trimming cost V 2 bases and J 4 bases, with 9 bases left between them. Germline CDR1 is SGHRS and CDR2 is YFSETQ. The CDR3 sequence is CASSFGTGTGELFF. The CDR3, as DNA: TGCGCCAGCAGCTTCGGGACCGGCACCGGGGAGCTGTTTTTT.

J is TRBJ1-2 and V is TRBV20-1; 7 bases agree with TRBD1. The CDR3 totals 13 residues. V dropped 1 base and J dropped 6; count of bases not matched to a gene: 5. Germline V lookup: CDR1 DFQATT, CDR2 SNEGSKA (reference sequence). CDR3 sequence (DNA): TGCAGTGCTAGAGGACAGGGCTCCAATGGCTACACCTTC. This encodes CSARGQGSNGYTF.

This clonotype was counted only a few times. J is TRBJ1-1 and V is TRBV20-1; 7 nucleotides match TRBD1. V was pared by 6 bases and J by 3 bases, with 13 bases of the junction left unmatched. The germline V gene encodes CDR1 DFQATT and CDR2 SNEGSKA (reference sequence). This CDR3 has 15 amino acids. CDR3 amino acids: CSARGFGGRDTEAFF. CDR3 coding DNA: TGCAGTGCCAGGGGGTTCGGGGGCCGGGACACTGAAGCTTTCTTT.

J is TRBJ1-1 and V is TRBV12-3 or TRBV12-4; 9 positions match TRBD1. The CDR3 contains 14 residues. With 6 bases clipped from V and 4 bases from J, the junction kept 6 bases outside the gene matches. CDR3 in DNA: TGTGCCAGCAGCTGGGGACAGGGTCCCACTGAAGCTTTCTTT. This sequence encodes CASSWGQGPTEAFF.

The gene calls are TRBV20-1 and TRBJ1-1, with D possibly TRBD1 on 6 matching bases. The CDR3 runs to 15 residues. The V end was cut by 4 bases, the J end by 2 bases, with 17 bases between. The germline V gene has CDR1 DFQATT and CDR2 SNEGSKA (reference sequence). The CDR3 DNA follows: TGCAGTGCTAACCCGGGACAAGGGGGAAACACTGAAGCTTTCTTT. Translation: CSANPGQGGNTEAFF.

In this sample, this clonotype turned up a few times. The chain carries TRBV20-1 and TRBJ2-3, with TRBD2 matching over 12 bases. V trimming: 0 bases; J trimming: 3 bases; junction bases outside the gene matches: 10. Germline CDR1 is DFQATT and CDR2 is SNEGSKA (reference sequence). This CDR3 is 18 amino acids long. The CDR3 bases are TGCAGTGCTAGAGATCTGCTAGCGGGGGGGCGAGGGACAGATACGCAGTATTTT. Protein: CSARDLLAGGRGTDTQYF.

This chain joins TRBV20-1 and TRBJ2-7; D possibly uses TRBD1 or TRBD2 (5 bases each). CDR1 DFQATT and CDR2 SNEGSKA come from the germline V gene (reference sequence). The CDR3 extends over 12 amino acids. V lost 6 bases to trimming and J lost 2 bases, with 11 bases between them. The DNA for the CDR3 is TGCAGTGCAAACCCGGGACCCTACGAGCAGTACTTC. It codes for CSANPGPYEQYF.

The J gene is TRBJ2-7, the V gene TRBV2; no clear D gene. The CDR3 contains 11 residues. V lost 4 bases and J 6 bases, leaving 7 bases between the germline ends. Germline values: CDR1 SNHLY, CDR2 FYNNEI. CDR3 in amino acids: CASSVDREQYF. The CDR3, as DNA: TGTGCCAGCAGTGTGGACCGCGAGCAGTACTTC.

This clonotype has a handful of counts. The V and J genes are TRBV20-1 and TRBJ2-6; D possibly corresponds to TRBD1 (5 bases). Germline CDR1 DFQATT, CDR2 SNEGSKA (reference sequence). V gave up 0 bases and J gave up 0 bases, with 15 bases separating them. There are 18 residues in the CDR3. The CDR3 nucleotides are TGCAGTGCTAGAGATGGGGCTAGAGCATTCTCTGGGGCCAACGTCCTGACTTTC. It encodes CSARDGARAFSGANVLTF.

The chain recombines TRBV5-1 with TRBJ2-1; TRBD1 agrees at 7 bases. The length of the CDR3 is 16 residues. Trimming took 1 base from V and 7 from J; bases not matched to a gene: 11. Germline V gives CDR1 SGHRS, CDR2 YFSETQ. CDR3 loop: CASSLLGRGRKNEQFF. Here the CDR3 DNA reads TGCGCCAGCAGCTTGCTGGGAAGGGGGCGAAAAAATGAGCAGTTCTTC.

The table lists this clonotype with a few counts. V usage is TRBV5-1 and J usage is TRBJ2-1, with D uncertain. Trimming stripped 0 bases from V and 4 bases from J, with 8 bases between. The CDR3 totals 14 residues. The germline V gene has CDR1 SGHRS and CDR2 YFSETQ. CDR3 residues: CASSLVPDYNEQFF. The CDR3 bases are TGCGCCAGCAGCTTGGTTCCGGATTACAATGAGCAGTTCTTC.